This T cell receptor beta chain was retrieved from a study of T-cell reconstitution after alpha-beta-depleted transplantation in children. This clonotype was seen only a few times. The TCRbeta library was prepared with unique molecular identifiers. One entry per CDR3 protein, called by TCRdb with MiXCR from the PCR reads. The table records approximately 590,000 distinct CDR3 sequences, roughly 10% of them present only once. Between the trimmed V and J ends, which lost 4 bases and 4 bases, there was a span of 11 bases. The CDR3 has 12 residues. Germline V gene data show CDR1 as GTSNPN and CDR2 as SVGIG (reference sequence).

This receptor was taken from a human donor who donated a stem cell graft to a child with acute myeloid leukemia. This specimen consisted of PBMCs from the stem cell graft donor, obtained from the stem cell graft. The chain has TRBV30 and TRBJ2-7; D is possibly TRBD2 (5 bases). CDR3 nucleotide sequence: TGTGCCTGGATGGCTCGGAGGTACGAGCAGTACTTC. It yields the protein CAWMARRYEQYF.